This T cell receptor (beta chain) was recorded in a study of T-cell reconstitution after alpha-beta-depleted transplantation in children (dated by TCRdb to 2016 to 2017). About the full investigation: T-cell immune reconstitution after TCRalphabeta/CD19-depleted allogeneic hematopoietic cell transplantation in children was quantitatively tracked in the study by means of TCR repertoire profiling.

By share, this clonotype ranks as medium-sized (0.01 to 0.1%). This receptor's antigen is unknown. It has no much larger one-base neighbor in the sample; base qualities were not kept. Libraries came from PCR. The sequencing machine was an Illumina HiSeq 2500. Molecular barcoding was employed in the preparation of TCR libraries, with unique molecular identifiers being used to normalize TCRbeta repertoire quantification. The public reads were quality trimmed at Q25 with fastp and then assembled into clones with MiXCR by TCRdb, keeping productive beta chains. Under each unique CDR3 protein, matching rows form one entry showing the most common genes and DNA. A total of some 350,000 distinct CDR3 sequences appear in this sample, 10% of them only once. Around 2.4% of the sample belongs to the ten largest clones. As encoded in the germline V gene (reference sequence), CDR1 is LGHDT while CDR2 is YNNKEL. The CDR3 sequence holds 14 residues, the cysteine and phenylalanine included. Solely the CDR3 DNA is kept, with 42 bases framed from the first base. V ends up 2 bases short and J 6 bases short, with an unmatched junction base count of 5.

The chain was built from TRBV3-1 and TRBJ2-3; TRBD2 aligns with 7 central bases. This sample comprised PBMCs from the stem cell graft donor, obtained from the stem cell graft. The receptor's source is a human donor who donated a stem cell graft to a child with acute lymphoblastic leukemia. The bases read TGTGCCAGCAGCCAATGGGAGGGAGGTGATACGCAGTATTTT. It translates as CASSQWEGGDTQYF.